These 6 T cell receptor beta chains were sequenced from one sample in a study of T cell responses to AZD1222 COVID-19 vaccine. The protocol was immunoSEQ multiplex PCR, while the TCRdb copy is restricted to in-frame clones and leaves out a portion. The sample comprises more than 150,000 clones, approximately 90% of which are singletons, and 0.75% to 1% rests with the top ten. Sequenced material: peripheral blood, taken on day 0 of AZD1222 vaccination. The source is an adult in good health.

This clone was detected only a few times. The chain couples TRBV27 to TRBJ2-7, with 11 positions matching TRBD1. The CDR3 extends over 16 amino acids. The junction had 4 bases not matched to a gene; V was cut back by 1 base and J by 2 bases. Germline V gene data show CDR1 as MNHEY and CDR2 as SMNVEV (reference sequence). The CDR3 loop is CASSLYGTGGTYEQYF. The CDR3 DNA follows: TGTGCCAGCAGTTTATACGGGACAGGGGGTACCTACGAGCAGTACTTC.

This chain joins TRBV28 and TRBJ2-5; D is unclear. The germline CDR1 and CDR2 sequences are MDHEN and SYDVKM. Trimming pared 5 bases from V and 5 bases from J, leaving 15 bases between. The CDR3 is 14 residues long. CDR3 DNA: TGTGCCAGCAGTAGACGCGTAACCGGGGAGACCCAGTACTTC. It is translated as CASSRRVTGETQYF.

This chain links TRBV28 with TRBJ1-6; 10 bases are a match to TRBD1. Trimming removed 5 bases from V and 7 bases from J; junction bases left unmatched: 8. CDR3 length: 16 amino acids. Germline CDR1 and CDR2: MDHEN and SYDVKM. The CDR3 reads CASSPQEGQGNSPLHF. The CDR3 DNA reads as TGTGCCAGCAGTCCGCAAGAGGGACAGGGGAATTCACCCCTCCACTTT.

As to this clone: A junction end diverges from the germline sequence, so it may reflect a read error. The CDR3 is CASSEVQGPLF. For the CDR3, the DNA is TGTGCCAGCAGTGAAGTTCAGGGACCCCTCTTC. The chain has TRBV2 and TRBJ2-7; D is tentatively TRBD1 or TRBD2 (5 bases each). Germline V gene sequence: CDR1 SNHLY, CDR2 FYNNEI. The CDR3 covers 11 residues. Drawing the rest from reference TRBV2 and TRBJ2-7, the complete variable domain is EPEVTQTPSHQVTQMGQEVILRCVPISNHLYFYWYRQILGQKVEFLVSFYNNEISEKSEIFDDQFSVERPDGSNFTLKIRSTKLEDSAMYFCASSEVQGPLFGPGTRLTVT.

The chain uses TRBV27 and TRBJ2-7, with TRBD1 as a possible D gene (6 bases). Germline V gives CDR1 MNHEY, CDR2 SMNVEV (reference sequence). The CDR3 is 16 residues long. V shed 1 base and J shed 7 bases, with 20 bases lying between them. The CDR3 sequence: CASSLLPGTIPREQYF. The DNA for the CDR3 is TGTGCCAGCAGTTTATTACCGGGGACAATCCCGCGGGAGCAGTACTTC.

V is TRBV4-1 and J is TRBJ1-5, with 7 bases matching TRBD1. The CDR3 runs 18 residues. V lost 3 bases, J lost 5 bases, and 16 bases stayed unmatched. CDR1 and CDR2 from the germline V gene are MGHRA and YSYEKL. The CDR3: CASSQDRDSRVVHQPQHF. The CDR3 DNA sequence: TGCGCCAGCAGCCAGGACCGGGACAGTAGGGTGGTTCATCAGCCCCAGCATTTT.